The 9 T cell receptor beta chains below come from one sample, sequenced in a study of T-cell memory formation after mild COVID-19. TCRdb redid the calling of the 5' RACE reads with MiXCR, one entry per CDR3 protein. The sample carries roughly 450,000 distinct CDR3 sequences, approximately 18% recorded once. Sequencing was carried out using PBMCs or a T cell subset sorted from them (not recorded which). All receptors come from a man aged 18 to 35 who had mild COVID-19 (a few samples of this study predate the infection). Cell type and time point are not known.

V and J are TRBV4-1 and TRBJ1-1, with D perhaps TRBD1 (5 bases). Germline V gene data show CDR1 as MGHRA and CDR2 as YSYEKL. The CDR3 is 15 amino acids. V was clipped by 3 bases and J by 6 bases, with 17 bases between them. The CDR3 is CASSQGGVVIAEAFF. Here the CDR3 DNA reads TGCGCCAGCAGCCAGGGAGGGGTTGTGATCGCTGAAGCTTTCTTT.

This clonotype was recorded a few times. The CDR3 DNA reads as TGCGCCAGCAGCCCAGAAGGTAGGACCTGGGAGAGTGGCTACACCTTC. Encoded protein: CASSPEGRTWESGYTF. The genes are TRBV5-1 and TRBJ1-2; D is unresolved. With 4 bases removed from V and 7 bases from J, the gap between germline ends came to 23 bases. This CDR3 spans 16 amino acids. CDR1 SGHRS and CDR2 YFSETQ come from the germline V gene. Full variable domain (outside the CDR3, taken from reference TRBV5-1 and TRBJ1-2): KAGVTQTPRYLIKTRGQQVTLSCSPISGHRSVSWYQQTPGQGLQFLFEYFSETQRNKGNFPGRFSGRQFSNSRSEMNVSTLELGDSALYLCASSPEGRTWESGYTFGSGTRLTVV.

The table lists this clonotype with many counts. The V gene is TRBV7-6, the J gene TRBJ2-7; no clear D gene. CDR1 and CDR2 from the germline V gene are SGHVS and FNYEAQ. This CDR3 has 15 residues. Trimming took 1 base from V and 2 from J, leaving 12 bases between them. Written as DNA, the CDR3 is TGTGCCAGCAGCTTAGAGGTGGGCTACACCTACGAGCAGTACGTC. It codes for CASSLEVGYTYEQYV.

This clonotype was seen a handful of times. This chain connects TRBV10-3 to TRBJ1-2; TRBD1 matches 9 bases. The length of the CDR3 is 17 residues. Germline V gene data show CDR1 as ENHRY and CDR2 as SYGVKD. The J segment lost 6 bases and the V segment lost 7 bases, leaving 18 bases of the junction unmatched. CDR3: CAIKPLAGTGKEHGYTF. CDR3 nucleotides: TGTGCCATCAAACCCCTGGCTGGGACAGGGAAGGAACATGGCTACACCTTC.

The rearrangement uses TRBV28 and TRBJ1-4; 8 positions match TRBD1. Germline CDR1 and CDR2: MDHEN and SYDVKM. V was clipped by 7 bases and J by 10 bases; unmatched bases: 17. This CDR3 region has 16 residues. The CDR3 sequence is CASTIDRGSRLGKLFF. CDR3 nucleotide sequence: TGTGCCAGCACTATCGACAGGGGAAGTCGATTAGGAAAACTGTTTTTT. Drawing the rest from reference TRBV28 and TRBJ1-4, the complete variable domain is DVKVTQSSRYLVKRTGEKVFLECVQDMDHENMFWYRQDPGLGLRLIYFSYDVKMKEKGDIPEGYSVSREKKERFSLILESASTNQTSMYLCASTIDRGSRLGKLFFGSGTQLSVL.

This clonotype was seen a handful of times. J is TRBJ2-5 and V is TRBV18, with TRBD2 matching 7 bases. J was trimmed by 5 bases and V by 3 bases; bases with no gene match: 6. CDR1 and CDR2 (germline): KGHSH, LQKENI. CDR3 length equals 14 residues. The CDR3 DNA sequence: TGTGCCAGCTCACCGACGCGGGAGAGGGAGACCCAGTACTTC. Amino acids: CASSPTRERETQYF.

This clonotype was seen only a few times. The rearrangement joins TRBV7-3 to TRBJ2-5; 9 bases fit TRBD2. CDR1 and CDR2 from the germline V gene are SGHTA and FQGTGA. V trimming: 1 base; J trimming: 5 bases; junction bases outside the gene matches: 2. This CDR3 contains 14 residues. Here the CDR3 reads CASSLSGGEETQYF. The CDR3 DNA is TGTGCCAGCAGCTTAAGCGGGGGGGAGGAGACCCAGTACTTC.

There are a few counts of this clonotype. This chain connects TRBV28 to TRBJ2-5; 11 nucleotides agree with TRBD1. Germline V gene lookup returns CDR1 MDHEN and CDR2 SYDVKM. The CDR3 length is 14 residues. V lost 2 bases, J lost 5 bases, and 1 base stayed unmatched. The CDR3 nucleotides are TGTGCCAGCAGTTTAGGGACAGGGGGGGAGACCCAGTACTTC. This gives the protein CASSLGTGGETQYF.

CDR3 sequence reads: CAITRETGNTIYF. The CDR3 DNA reads as TGTGCCATCACCCGGGAAACCGGAAACACCATATATTTT. V usage is TRBV10-3 and J usage is TRBJ1-3; D is undetermined. Deletions cut 7 bases from V and 4 bases from J, with 11 bases between. The CDR3 extends over 13 amino acids. Germline values: CDR1 ENHRY, CDR2 SYGVKD.